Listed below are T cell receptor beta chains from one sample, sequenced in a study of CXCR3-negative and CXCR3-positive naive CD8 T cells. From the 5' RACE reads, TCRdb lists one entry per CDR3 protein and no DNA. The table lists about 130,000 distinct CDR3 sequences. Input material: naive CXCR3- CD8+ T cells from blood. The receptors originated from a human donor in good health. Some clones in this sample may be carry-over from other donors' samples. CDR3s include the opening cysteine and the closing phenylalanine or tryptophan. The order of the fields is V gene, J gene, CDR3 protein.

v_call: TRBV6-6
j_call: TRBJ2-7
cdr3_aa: CSSSYDSHEQYF

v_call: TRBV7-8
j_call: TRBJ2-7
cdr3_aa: CASSPWTGGPFSYEQYF

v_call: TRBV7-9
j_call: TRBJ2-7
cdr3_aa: CASMRPGGYEQYF

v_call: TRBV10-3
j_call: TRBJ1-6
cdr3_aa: CAISSGQMSPLHF

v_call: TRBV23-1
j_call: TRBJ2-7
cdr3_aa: CASSHSSGVYSYEQYF

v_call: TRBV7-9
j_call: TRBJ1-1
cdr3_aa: CASSLVRAWPEAFF

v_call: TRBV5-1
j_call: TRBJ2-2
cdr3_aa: CASTPAVGLADTGELFF

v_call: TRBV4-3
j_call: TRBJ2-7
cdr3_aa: CASSQGDRGHEQYF

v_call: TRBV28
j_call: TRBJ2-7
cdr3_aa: CASSFGRSYEQYF

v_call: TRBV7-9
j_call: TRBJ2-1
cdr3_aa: CASSLNRDYYNEQFF

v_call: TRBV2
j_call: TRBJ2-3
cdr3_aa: CASSVLSWREIGTDTQYF

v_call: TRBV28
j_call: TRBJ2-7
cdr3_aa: CASSFKPGASWFYEQYF

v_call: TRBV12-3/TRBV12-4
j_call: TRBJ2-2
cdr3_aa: CASRVGNRNTGELFF

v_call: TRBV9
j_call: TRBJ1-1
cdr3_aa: CASSAGLNTEAFF

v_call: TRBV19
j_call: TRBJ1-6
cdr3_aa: CASQDRVRNSPLHF

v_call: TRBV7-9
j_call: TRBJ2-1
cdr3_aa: CASSLTGERHNEQFF

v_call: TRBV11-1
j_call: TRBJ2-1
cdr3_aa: CASSFGLAGPLVSYTEQFF

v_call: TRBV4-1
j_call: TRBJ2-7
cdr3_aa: CASSQEQRGGSYEQYF

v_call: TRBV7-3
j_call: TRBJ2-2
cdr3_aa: CASSYMTGANTGELFF

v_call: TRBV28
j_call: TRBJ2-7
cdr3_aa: CASSKPSGRNYEQYF

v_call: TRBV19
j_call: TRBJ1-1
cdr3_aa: CASSIRTNTEAFF

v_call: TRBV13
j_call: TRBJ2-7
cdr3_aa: CASSPLADEQYF

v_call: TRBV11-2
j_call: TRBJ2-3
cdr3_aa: CASSLDFRTSSSTDTQYF

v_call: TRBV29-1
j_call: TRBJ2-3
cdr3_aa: CSVVPAGADTQYF

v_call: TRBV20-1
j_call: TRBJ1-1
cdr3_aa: CSARDLGAGITEAFF

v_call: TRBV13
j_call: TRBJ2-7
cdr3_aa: CASSPLLADSYEQYF

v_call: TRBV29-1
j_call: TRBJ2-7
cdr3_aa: CSVEDGLDEQYF

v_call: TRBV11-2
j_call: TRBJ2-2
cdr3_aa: CASRSRRARNPGELFF

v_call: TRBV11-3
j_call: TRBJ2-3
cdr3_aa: CASSGPSGRTGDTQYF

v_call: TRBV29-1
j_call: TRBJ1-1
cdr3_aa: CSVDPGQMNTEAFF

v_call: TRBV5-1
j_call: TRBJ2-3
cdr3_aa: CASSLAPGESADTQYF

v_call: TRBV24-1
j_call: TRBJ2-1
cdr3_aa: CATSGDTGGDEQFF

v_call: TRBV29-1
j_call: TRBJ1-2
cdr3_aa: CSVGVGGSGYTF

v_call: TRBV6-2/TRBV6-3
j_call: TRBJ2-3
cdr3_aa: CASGDRESTDTQYF

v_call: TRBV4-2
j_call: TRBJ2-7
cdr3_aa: CASSQASSYEQYF

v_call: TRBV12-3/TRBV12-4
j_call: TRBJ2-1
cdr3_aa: CASSLVRGSYNEQFF

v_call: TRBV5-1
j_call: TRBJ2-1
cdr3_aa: CASSLAGNSYNEQFF

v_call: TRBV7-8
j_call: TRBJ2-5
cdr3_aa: CASSLAEGGETQYF

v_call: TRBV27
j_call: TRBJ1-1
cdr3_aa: CASSLLGRDDEAFF

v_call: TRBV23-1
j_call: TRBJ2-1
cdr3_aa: CASSPGLAGGDEQFF

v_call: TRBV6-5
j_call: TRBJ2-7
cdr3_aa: CASSYSTAYEQYF

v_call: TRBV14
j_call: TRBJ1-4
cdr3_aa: CASSQGGRSYEKLFF

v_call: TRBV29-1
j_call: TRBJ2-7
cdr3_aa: CSVALESVSEQYF

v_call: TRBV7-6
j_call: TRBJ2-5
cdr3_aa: CASSPGWTSGGIETQYF

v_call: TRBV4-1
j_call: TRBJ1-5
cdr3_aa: CASSFNQGDSNQPQHF

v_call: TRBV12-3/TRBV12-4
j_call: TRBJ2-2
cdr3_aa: CASSLYLVTGPGELFF

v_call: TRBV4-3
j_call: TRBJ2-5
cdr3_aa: CASSSTGGEGETQYF

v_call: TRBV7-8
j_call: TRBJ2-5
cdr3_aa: CASRSDRGLWETQYF

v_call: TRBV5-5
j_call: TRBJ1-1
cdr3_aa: CASSPDRAGTEAFF

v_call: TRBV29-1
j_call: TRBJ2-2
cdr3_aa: CSVEEGVNTGELFF

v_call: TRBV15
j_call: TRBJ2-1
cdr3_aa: CATSRGGTYNEQFF

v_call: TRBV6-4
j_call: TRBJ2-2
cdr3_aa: CASSTGVNTGELFF

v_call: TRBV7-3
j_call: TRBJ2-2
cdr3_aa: CASSYDRDTGELFF